What follows is one T cell receptor (beta chain) and its context. V gave up 5 bases and J gave up 0 bases, with 17 bases separating them. CDR1 and CDR2 from the germline V gene are SNHLY and FYNNEI. The CDR3 has 17 amino acids. The data derive from a study of blood T cell repertoires in COVID-19. Study overall: PBMCs, B-cell-depleted T cells, or T cells provided the cDNA or gDNA that made up the material.

Original processing methods: Amplification with reference gene primers provided the estimates of nucleated cell counts. Data came from immunoSEQ multiplex PCR; TCRdb stores just in-frame clones and leaves some out. V, J and clone size were drawn from that table, and D and trimming were deduced from the DNA. The sample holds 150,000 to 180,000 clones, over 70% seen once. The sequencing sample was made of peripheral blood. This chain links TRBV2 with TRBJ1-5, with unresolved D. The origin of this receptor is a man aged 55 to 70 with acute or convalescent COVID-19. CDR3 loop: CASSPPGGSNSNQPQHF. CDR3 in DNA: TGTGCCAGCAGTCCCCCCGGAGGCAGTAATAGCAATCAGCCCCAGCATTTT.